This paragraph reports one T cell receptor beta chain. This entry belongs to a study of cytomegalovirus exposure and HLA in healthy donors. In germline, CDR1 is SGDLS, CDR2 YYNGEE. The CDR3 covers 15 residues. V shed 1 base and J 7 bases; nucleotides not matched to a gene: 8. The PCR was carried out with 60 Vbeta primers and 13 Jbeta primers. The table came from immunoSEQ multiplex PCR; TCRdb's copy has only in-frame clones and leaves some out. The data show fewer than 150,000 clones, 55% to 80% seen once. The specimen sequenced was PBMCs. V gene TRBV9 combines with J gene TRBJ2-7; 10 bases fit TRBD1. The receptor was isolated from a human donor in good health. The CDR3 nucleotides are TGTGCCAGCAGCGTATCCGGGGACAGGGGTCGAGAGCAGTACTTC. Translating it yields CASSVSGDRGREQYF. Combining the CDR3 with reference TRBV9 and TRBJ2-7 gives the whole variable domain DSGVTQTPKHLITATGQRVTLRCSPRSGDLSVYWYQQSLDQGLQFLIQYYNGEERAKGNILERFSAQQFPDLHSELNLSSLELGDSALYFCASSVSGDRGREQYFGPGTRLTVT.